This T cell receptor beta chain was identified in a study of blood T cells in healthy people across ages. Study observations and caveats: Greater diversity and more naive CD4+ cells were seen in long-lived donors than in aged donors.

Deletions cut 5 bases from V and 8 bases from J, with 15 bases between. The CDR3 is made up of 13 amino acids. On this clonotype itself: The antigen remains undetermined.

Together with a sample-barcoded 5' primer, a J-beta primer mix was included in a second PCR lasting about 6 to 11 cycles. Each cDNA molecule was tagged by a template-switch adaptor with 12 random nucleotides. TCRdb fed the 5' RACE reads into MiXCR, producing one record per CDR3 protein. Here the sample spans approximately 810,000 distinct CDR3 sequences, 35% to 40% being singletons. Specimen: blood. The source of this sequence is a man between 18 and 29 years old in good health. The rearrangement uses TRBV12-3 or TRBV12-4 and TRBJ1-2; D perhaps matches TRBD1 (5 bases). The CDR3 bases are TGTGCCAGCAGTCCGGTCCTACGGGGCGGCTACACCTTC. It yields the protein CASSPVLRGGYTF.